A selection of T cell receptor beta chains follows, all from one sample in a study of OX40 agonist ivuxolimab in advanced cancers. Data came from immunoSEQ multiplex PCR; TCRdb stores just in-frame clones and leaves some out. The profile shows fewer than 65,000 clones, 70% to 80% of them singletons. Sequenced material: CD4+ or CD8+ T cells sorted from blood, taken in a trial of the OX40 agonist ivuxolimab. The receptors stem from an adult with an advanced solid tumor such as melanoma, head and neck, liver or kidney cancer. The CDR3 runs from the conserved cysteine through the conserved F or W. The D gene is left open where the match is weak. Clone sizes are given selectively: once, few, many, or a class where the clone is expanded.

length: 19
J: TRBJ2-1
D: TRBD2
size: NA
V: TRBV9
DNA: TGTGCCAGCAGCCCCAAGACTAGCGGGGGGCCAAGCTCCTACAATGAGCAGTTCTTC
CDR3: CASSPKTSGGPSSYNEQFF

length: 15
J: TRBJ2-5
D: TRBD2
size: once
V: TRBV6-6
DNA: TGTGCCAGCATTTTAGCGGGGGCCGGCCGGGGGACCCAGTACTTC
CDR3: CASILAGAGRGTQYF

length: 16
J: TRBJ2-1
D: NA
size: few
V: TRBV4-1
DNA: TGCGCCAGCAGCCAAGAGGAGAGATCGGCTCGCAATGAGCAGTTCTTC
CDR3: CASSQEERSARNEQFF

length: 14
J: TRBJ1-1
D: TRBD1
size: few
V: TRBV2
DNA: TGTGCCAGCAAGGACAGGGGGATTTACCGTGAAGCTTTCTTT
CDR3: CASKDRGIYREAFF

length: 14
J: TRBJ2-7
D: TRBD1
size: NA
V: TRBV5-1
DNA: TGCGCCAGCAGCCCGACAGGGCCCCTCTACGAGCAGTACTTC
CDR3: CASSPTGPLYEQYF

length: 15
J: TRBJ2-1
D: TRBD2
size: NA
V: TRBV9
DNA: TGTGCCAGCAGCGTAGATGGGACTAGATACAATGAGCAGTTCTTC
CDR3: CASSVDGTRYNEQFF

length: 13
J: TRBJ1-2
D: NA
size: NA
V: TRBV5-5
DNA: TGTGCCAGCAGCTTAGGGGGGTTCTATGGCTACACCTTC
CDR3: CASSLGGFYGYTF

length: 14
J: TRBJ2-3
D: NA
size: NA
V: TRBV9
DNA: TGTGCCAGCAGCGTATCCTCGCAGGTAGATACGCAGTATTTT
CDR3: CASSVSSQVDTQYF

length: 15
J: TRBJ2-3
D: TRBD2
size: NA
V: TRBV4-3
DNA: TGCGCCAGCAGCCAAGCAGCGGGGGTCACAGATACGCAGTATTTT
CDR3: CASSQAAGVTDTQYF

length: 16
J: TRBJ2-5
D: NA
size: NA
V: TRBV5-4
DNA: TGTGCCAGCAGCCCCTCGGGGTCCCGCCCGCAAGAGACCCAGTACTTC
CDR3: CASSPSGSRPQETQYF

length: 15
J: TRBJ1-2
D: NA
size: NA
V: TRBV6-4
DNA: TGTGCCAGCAGTGACTCGGGGGGGCGCGGCTATGGCTACACCTTC
CDR3: CASSDSGGRGYGYTF

length: 14
J: TRBJ2-1
D: NA
size: NA
V: TRBV21-1
DNA: TGTGCCAGCAGCGCGGGACAGCCATACAATGAGCAGTTCTTC
CDR3: CASSAGQPYNEQFF

length: 16
J: TRBJ1-1
D: NA
size: NA
V: TRBV9
DNA: TGTGCCAGCAACAAAGACGGGGGAGCGGGGGTCACTGAAGCTTTCTTT
CDR3: CASNKDGGAGVTEAFF

length: 13
J: TRBJ1-2
D: NA
size: NA
V: TRBV6-5
DNA: TGTGCCAGCAGTCAACCTTTATTCTATGGCTACACCTTC
CDR3: CASSQPLFYGYTF

length: 15
J: TRBJ2-7
D: TRBD2
size: NA
V: TRBV27
DNA: TGTGCCACCGGATCCTGGGGACTAGCGGGAGACGAGCAGTACTTC
CDR3: CATGSWGLAGDEQYF

length: 14
J: TRBJ1-2
D: NA
size: NA
V: TRBV19
DNA: TGTGCCAGTAGGGGGACCGCGAGGTACTATGGCTACACCTTC
CDR3: CASRGTARYYGYTF

length: 14
J: TRBJ2-5
D: NA
size: NA
V: TRBV29-1
DNA: TGCAGCGTTGAAGATCCCTACCTCGGGAAGACCCAGTACTTC
CDR3: CSVEDPYLGKTQYF

length: 14
J: TRBJ1-3
D: NA
size: NA
V: TRBV6-6
DNA: TGTGCCAGCAGTTACTCTGGACAGCTAAACACCATATATTTT
CDR3: CASSYSGQLNTIYF

length: 16
J: TRBJ1-1
D: NA
size: NA
V: TRBV9
DNA: TGTGCCAGCAGCCCTCGTCTCCAGGGTCAGAACACTGAAGCTTTCTTT
CDR3: CASSPRLQGQNTEAFF

length: 15
J: TRBJ2-1
D: NA
size: NA
V: TRBV11-1
DNA: TGTGCCAGCAGCGAGTATGGCTTCGGTAACAATGAGCAGTTCTTC
CDR3: CASSEYGFGNNEQFF

length: 14
J: TRBJ2-2
D: TRBD1
size: NA
V: TRBV4-2
DNA: TGTGCCGGCAGCCAAGAGGGACAGACCGGGGAGCTGTTTTTT
CDR3: CAGSQEGQTGELFF

length: 15
J: TRBJ2-7
D: TRBD1
size: NA
V: TRBV5-1
DNA: TGCGCCAGCAGCATAGTACAGGGGGCAGGGCACGAGCAGTACTTC
CDR3: CASSIVQGAGHEQYF

length: 16
J: TRBJ2-7
D: TRBD1
size: NA
V: TRBV5-6
DNA: TGTGCCAGCAGCACGGGACAGGGGTGGGGGTCCTACGAGCAGTACTTC
CDR3: CASSTGQGWGSYEQYF

length: 14
J: TRBJ1-6
D: NA
size: NA
V: TRBV7-2
DNA: TGTGCCAGCAGCCCAGGGTTTCTAGATTCACCCCTCCACTTT
CDR3: CASSPGFLDSPLHF

length: 16
J: TRBJ1-5
D: TRBD1
size: few
V: TRBV18
DNA: TGTGCCAGCTCACAAACCGGGACAGTCAACAATCAGCCCCAGCATTTT
CDR3: CASSQTGTVNNQPQHF

length: 15
J: TRBJ2-5
D: TRBD2
size: once
V: TRBV11-3
DNA: TGTGCCAGCAGCTTAGATGGGAGGGAAAGCGAGACCCAGTACTTC
CDR3: CASSLDGRESETQYF

length: 15
J: TRBJ2-7
D: NA
size: NA
V: TRBV27
DNA: TGTGCCAGCAGTCTAAGACTATCCGGGGCCTACGAGCAGTACTTC
CDR3: CASSLRLSGAYEQYF

length: 14
J: TRBJ2-5
D: TRBD1
size: few
V: TRBV5-1
DNA: TGCGCCAGCAGCCAGACAGGGTGGGAGGAGACCCAGTACTTC
CDR3: CASSQTGWEETQYF

length: 15
J: TRBJ1-5
D: TRBD1
size: NA
V: TRBV19
DNA: TGTGCCAGTAGTACTCGGGACAGCCGAAATCAGCCCCAGCATTTT
CDR3: CASSTRDSRNQPQHF

length: 16
J: TRBJ2-2
D: NA
size: NA
V: TRBV27
DNA: TGTGCCAGCAGTCTAGAGGAGACTCCGGTGACCGGGGAGCTGTTTTTT
CDR3: CASSLEETPVTGELFF

length: 15
J: TRBJ2-2
D: NA
size: NA
V: TRBV7-2
DNA: TGTGCCAGCAGCTTAGCGCCCACCTACACCGGGGAGCTGTTTTTT
CDR3: CASSLAPTYTGELFF

length: 14
J: TRBJ1-2
D: NA
size: NA
V: TRBV15
DNA: TGTGCCACCAGCACAGGACTGGGTAACTATGGCTACACCTTC
CDR3: CATSTGLGNYGYTF

length: 13
J: TRBJ2-3
D: NA
size: NA
V: TRBV11-1
DNA: TGTGCCAGCAGCTCTCAATACGCAGATACGCAGTATTTT
CDR3: CASSSQYADTQYF

length: 16
J: TRBJ2-1
D: TRBD2
size: medium-sized
V: TRBV5-1
DNA: TGCGCCAGCAGCCTACCACTAGGACTAGCGGGAGATGAGCAGTTCTTC
CDR3: CASSLPLGLAGDEQFF

length: 13
J: TRBJ2-2
D: NA
size: NA
V: TRBV7-3
DNA: TGTGCCAGCAGCGAGCAGGGTATCGGGGAGCTGTTTTTT
CDR3: CASSEQGIGELFF

length: 15
J: TRBJ1-1
D: TRBD1
size: NA
V: TRBV4-3
DNA: TGCGCCAGCAGCCATGACAGGGCAAGGAACACTGAAGCTTTCTTT
CDR3: CASSHDRARNTEAFF

length: 16
J: TRBJ2-3
D: NA
size: NA
V: TRBV5-1
DNA: TGCGCCAGCAGCTCCGGACACCTAAGGGGCACAGATACGCAGTATTTT
CDR3: CASSSGHLRGTDTQYF

length: 17
J: TRBJ1-4
D: NA
size: NA
V: TRBV2
DNA: TGTGCCAGCAGTGCGTTGGAATTCGTCCCGACCGGGGAAAAACTGTTTTTT
CDR3: CASSALEFVPTGEKLFF

length: 14
J: TRBJ2-7
D: NA
size: NA
V: TRBV7-9
DNA: TGTGCCAGCAGCTTGGGTGGATTCAGCACCGAGCAGTACTTC
CDR3: CASSLGGFSTEQYF

length: 15
J: TRBJ2-3
D: NA
size: NA
V: TRBV11-2
DNA: TGTGCCAGCAGCCCGAGAATATCCCGCACAGATACGCAGTATTTT
CDR3: CASSPRISRTDTQYF

length: 14
J: TRBJ1-1
D: NA
size: NA
V: TRBV19
DNA: TGTGCCAGTAGTAGGAGACAGTTGAACACTGAAGCTTTCTTT
CDR3: CASSRRQLNTEAFF

length: 18
J: TRBJ2-1
D: NA
size: NA
V: TRBV9
DNA: TGTGCCAGCAGCCCCCCACAGGTCGAAAACTGCTCCTACAATGAGCAGTTCTTC
CDR3: CASSPPQVENCSYNEQFF

length: 19
J: TRBJ2-5
D: TRBD2
size: once
V: TRBV19
DNA: TGTGCCAGTAGCCAAAGATCCGGGGGGAGGGGAGCGGGAGTGGAGACCCAGTACTTC
CDR3: CASSQRSGGRGAGVETQYF

length: 15
J: TRBJ2-2
D: TRBD1
size: NA
V: TRBV19
DNA: TGTGCCAGTAGTAGGACAGGGGTGATCGCCGGGGAGCTGTTTTTT
CDR3: CASSRTGVIAGELFF

length: 13
J: TRBJ2-5
D: NA
size: few
V: TRBV11-3
DNA: TGTGCCAGCAGCTTAGGAGGCCAAGAGACCCAGTACTTC
CDR3: CASSLGGQETQYF

length: 11
J: TRBJ1-2
D: NA
size: NA
V: TRBV7-9
DNA: TGTGCTTGGGGGGAGAACTATGGCTACACCTTC
CDR3: CAWGENYGYTF

length: 15
J: TRBJ2-7
D: TRBD2
size: NA
V: TRBV7-2
DNA: TGTGCCAGCAGCTACACGGGACTAGCTTCCTACGAGCAGTACTTC
CDR3: CASSYTGLASYEQYF

length: 13
J: TRBJ1-2
D: NA
size: NA
V: TRBV11-2
DNA: TGTGCCAGCAGCCCATCACACAGAGTGGGCTACACCTTC
CDR3: CASSPSHRVGYTF

length: 18
J: TRBJ2-3
D: TRBD1
size: few
V: TRBV4-1
DNA: TGCGCCAGCAGCCCCTATCTAAGGAGGACAGGGGACACAGATACGCAGTATTTT
CDR3: CASSPYLRRTGDTDTQYF

length: 12
J: TRBJ2-5
D: NA
size: NA
V: TRBV18
DNA: TGTGCCAGCCGCGGGACGATAGAGACCCAGTACTTC
CDR3: CASRGTIETQYF

length: 14
J: TRBJ1-2
D: NA
size: NA
V: TRBV2
DNA: TGTGCCAGCATGGCCCGAGGGGTTTTCTATGGCTACACCTTC
CDR3: CASMARGVFYGYTF

length: 15
J: TRBJ1-4
D: NA
size: NA
V: TRBV7-6
DNA: TGTGCCAGCAGCCCCAGACAGAGAACTAATGAAAAACTGTTTTTT
CDR3: CASSPRQRTNEKLFF

length: 21
J: TRBJ2-6
D: TRBD1
size: NA
V: TRBV14
DNA: TGTGCCAGCAGCCCTCAACCTCGACAGGGGGCGTATTACCCTGGGGCCAACGTCCTGACTTTC
CDR3: CASSPQPRQGAYYPGANVLTF

length: 14
J: TRBJ1-6
D: NA
size: NA
V: TRBV5-8
DNA: TGTGCCAGCAGCGGTGACAGGTTTAATTCACCCCTCCACTTT
CDR3: CASSGDRFNSPLHF

length: 16
J: TRBJ1-6
D: NA
size: NA
V: TRBV4-3
DNA: TGCGCCAGCAGCCAAGATCAGCAGGCCTATAATTCACCCCTCCACTTT
CDR3: CASSQDQQAYNSPLHF

length: 14
J: TRBJ1-4
D: NA
size: NA
V: TRBV7-2
DNA: TGTGCCAGCAGCTCAGGGGTGCTTAATGAAAAACTGTTTTTT
CDR3: CASSSGVLNEKLFF

length: 16
J: TRBJ1-5
D: NA
size: NA
V: TRBV27
DNA: TGTGCCAGCAGACCAGCAGGGGCCTTTAGCAATCAGCCCCAGCATTTT
CDR3: CASRPAGAFSNQPQHF

length: 13
J: TRBJ1-5
D: NA
size: NA
V: TRBV7-9
DNA: TGTGCCAGCAGCCGCGGGGGCTCAGGGCCCCAGCATTTT
CDR3: CASSRGGSGPQHF

length: 15
J: TRBJ2-1
D: TRBD2
size: few
V: TRBV15
DNA: TGTGCCACGTCGCCCGGGACTAGCGCTTACAATGAGCAGTTCTTC
CDR3: CATSPGTSAYNEQFF